This T cell receptor beta chain appears in the sequencing data of a study of blood T cell repertoires in COVID-19. The assay was immunoSEQ multiplex PCR, and TCRdb's table has in-frame clones only and misses some. The sample contains about 190,000 clones, about three quarters of which appear only once. The germline V and J ends were trimmed by 0 bases and 0 bases, with 12 bases remaining between them. The V gene's germline CDR1 is SGHRS and CDR2 YFSETQ. The CDR3 consists of 16 residues. J is TRBJ2-5 and V is TRBV5-1, with D possibly TRBD2 on 6 matching bases. What was sequenced was peripheral blood. This TCR came from an elderly woman with COVID-19, enrolled during active disease. The CDR3 region has the DNA TGCGCCAGCAGCTTGGAAGGGGACTGGTACCAAGAGACCCAGTACTTC. Amino acids: CASSLEGDWYQETQYF.